This passage covers 22 T cell receptor beta chains from one sample sequenced in a study of blood T cells in healthy people across ages. The use of a sample-barcoded 5' primer and a J-beta primer mix characterized a second PCR of 7 to 11 cycles. TCRdb reanalysed the 5' RACE reads using MiXCR and keeps one entry per CDR3 protein. The data hold 1.6 million or so distinct CDR3 sequences, with 30% to 35% observed a single time. Sequencing was carried out using blood. These receptor sequences come from a woman under 40 in good health.

The rearrangement links TRBV20-1 to TRBJ2-1; TRBD2 matches at 8 bases. V dropped 2 bases and J dropped 2; count of bases not matched to a gene: 5. Germline CDR1 and CDR2: DFQATT and SNEGSKA (reference sequence). The CDR3 runs to 15 residues. CDR3 nucleotide sequence: TGCAGTGCTAGACCCGTGACTAGCGCCTACAATGAGCAGTTCTTC. This encodes CSARPVTSAYNEQFF.

V and J are TRBV7-8 and TRBJ1-2, with D uncertain. V lost 2 bases and J 6 bases, leaving 10 bases between the germline ends. Germline CDR1 is SGHVS and CDR2 is FQNEAQ. The CDR3 extends over 13 amino acids. CDR3 nucleotides: TGTGCCAGCAGCTTATGGGGTCATGATGGCTACACCTTC. Encoded protein: CASSLWGHDGYTF.

This chain joins TRBV20-1 and TRBJ2-7; 10 bases are a match to TRBD2. Germline V CDR1 and CDR2: DFQATT, SNEGSKA (reference sequence). V shed 5 bases, J shed 7 bases, and the junction held 14 bases outside the gene matches. The CDR3 consists of 15 residues. For the CDR3, the DNA is TGCAGTGCTCCCCCGCTAGCGGGGGAGTTTCGGGAGCAGTACTTC. As protein: CSAPPLAGEFREQYF.

The chain employs TRBV11-2 and TRBJ2-7; no definite D call. Matching the DNA end better, TRBJ2-5 makes the J call doubtful. CDR3 length equals 15 residues. CDR1 is SGHAT, CDR2 FQNNGV, per germline. This CDR3 reads CASSLVSVGPGTQYF. Written as DNA, the CDR3 is TGTGCCAGCAGCTTAGTGTCGGTTGGGCCCGGGACCCAGTACTTC.

About this clonotype: A junction boundary mismatches the germline segment, possibly from a read error. V and J are TRBV28 and TRBJ2-3; TRBD1 matches at 12 bases. The germline gives CDR1 MDHEN, CDR2 SYDVKM. The CDR3 runs 15 residues. The CDR3 bases are TGTGCTACCTCTCGCGGGACAGGGGGCACAGATACGCTGTATTTT. This encodes CATSRGTGGTDTLYF. Supplemented by reference TRBV28 and TRBJ2-3, the full variable domain reads DVKVTQSSRYLVKRTGEKVFLECVQDMDHENMFWYRQDPGLGLRLIYFSYDVKMKEKGDIPEGYSVSREKKERFSLILESASTNQTSMYLCATSRGTGGTDTLYFGPGTRLTVL.

This clonotype was seen at least ten times. The chain recombines TRBV10-3 with TRBJ2-1; D perhaps matches TRBD2 (7 bases). The germline V gene encodes CDR1 ENHRY and CDR2 SYGVKD. V shed 0 bases and J shed 9 bases, with 15 bases lying between them. The CDR3 consists of 15 residues. The CDR3 nucleotides read TGTGCCATCAGTGAGTCGACGGGGGGCAAGGGTGAGCAGTTCTTC. Protein product: CAISESTGGKGEQFF.

The V call is TRBV4-2, the J call TRBJ2-1; 11 bases are shared with TRBD2. The germline CDR1 and CDR2 sequences are LGHNA and YNFKEQ. CDR3 length: 20 residues. J was trimmed by 6 bases and V by 2 bases; bases with no gene match: 18. The CDR3 DNA sequence: TGTGCCAGCAGCCAAATTCCTGATTTTAGCGGGAGGGTCGTAACCAATGAGCAGTTCTTC. This encodes CASSQIPDFSGRVVTNEQFF.

On this clonotype: Since a much larger clone is just one base distant, this may be a read error. The chain recombines TRBV28 with TRBJ2-7, with a tentative D call TRBD1 (6 bases). The CDR3 runs 12 residues. The germline V gene has CDR1 MDHEN and CDR2 SYDVKM. Trimming removed 6 bases from V and 6 bases from J, with 12 bases in between. DNA of the CDR3: TGTGCCAGCAGACAGGGTGGAGGCGAGCAGTACTTC. This translates into CASRQGGGEQYF.

The chain couples TRBV5-5 to TRBJ2-1; 7 bases are a match to TRBD2. The J call may be wrong; the DNA end is better matched by TRBJ2-7. The CDR3 extends over 18 amino acids. CDR1 and CDR2 (germline): SGHKS, YYEKEE (reference sequence). The CDR3 spells CASSRSVGNSGYYNEQYF. CDR3 coding DNA: TGTGCCAGCAGCCGTTCCGTCGGAAATAGCGGGTACTACAATGAGCAGTACTTC.

Only a few counts were recorded for this clonotype. The chain combines TRBV2 with TRBJ2-7, with D perhaps matching TRBD1 or TRBD2 (7 bases each). The CDR3 is 15 amino acids. Germline CDR1 is SNHLY and CDR2 is FYNNEI. V was shortened by 7 bases and J by 2 bases, with 18 bases between the two germline ends. The CDR3 DNA reads TGTGCCAGCAACCCGGGGCAGGGGGGGGCCTACGAGCAGTACTTC. Amino acids: CASNPGQGGAYEQYF.

The V call is TRBV9, the J call TRBJ2-3; possible D gene TRBD1, 5 bases. Germline V gene data show CDR1 as SGDLS and CDR2 as YYNGEE. The CDR3 length is 14 residues. The ends were cut back, 3 bases at V and 0 bases at J, with 8 bases in the middle. Written as DNA, the CDR3 is TGTGCCAGCAGCGGGGGCTACAGCACAGATACGCAGTATTTT. This encodes CASSGGYSTDTQYF.

Remarks on this clonotype: A read error may account for a junction end that differs from germline. The V call is TRBV20-1, the J call TRBJ1-5; D ambiguous. The V gene's germline CDR1 is DFQATT and CDR2 SNEGSKA (reference sequence). This CDR3 has 16 amino acids. The CDR3 loop is CSARDDTSRSNQPQHF. The CDR3 DNA reads as TGCAGCGCTAGAGATGACACATCTAGGAGCAATCAGCCCCAGCATTTT.

A few counts support this clonotype. This chain uses TRBV6-6 with TRBJ1-2, with a tentative D call TRBD1 (6 bases). V lost 5 bases and J lost 4, with 17 bases in between. Germline lookup yields CDR1 MNHNY and CDR2 SVGAGI (reference sequence). CDR3 length equals 15 residues. The CDR3 DNA sequence: TGTGCCAGCAGTATAACCCCGACAGGCACCTATGGCTACACCTTC. Amino acids: CASSITPTGTYGYTF.

The rearrangement uses TRBV20-1 and TRBJ1-6, with D perhaps TRBD1 (6 bases). This CDR3 contains 16 residues. Germline V gene lookup returns CDR1 DFQATT and CDR2 SNEGSKA (reference sequence). The V gene lost 2 bases and the J gene lost 2 bases, with 13 bases spanning the gap. CDR3 nucleotide sequence: TGCAGTGCTAGAAATGGGGGCTCGACCTATAATTCACCCCTCCACTTT. The encoded protein is CSARNGGSTYNSPLHF.

The genes are TRBV6-4 and TRBJ2-3, with D tentatively TRBD2 (5 bases). The germline V gene has CDR1 MRHNA and CDR2 SNTAGT. The CDR3 loop spans 14 amino acids. Trimming removed 3 bases from V and 5 bases from J, with 12 bases in between. The CDR3 DNA is TGTGCCAGCAGTGAGAGGGAGTCGTTAGATACGCAGTATTTT. It specifies CASSERESLDTQYF.

This chain links TRBV9 with TRBJ2-7; TRBD1 agrees at 7 bases. The CDR3 loop spans 13 amino acids. Germline V lookup: CDR1 SGDLS, CDR2 YYNGEE. V lost 4 bases, J lost 9 bases, and 10 bases stayed unmatched. This chain's CDR3 is CASSNGDRVGQYF. CDR3 DNA sequence: TGTGCCAGCAGCAACGGAGACAGGGTAGGGCAGTACTTC.

This clonotype was observed a handful of times. The genes are TRBV9 and TRBJ2-7; 8 bases fit TRBD1. Germline assignment: CDR1 SGDLS and CDR2 YYNGEE. Trimming took 4 bases from V and 3 from J; bases not matched to a gene: 6. The CDR3 spans 14 residues. Written as DNA, the CDR3 is TGTGCCAGCAGCCCCTCCGGGACAGGCTACGAGCAGTACTTC. Translation gives CASSPSGTGYEQYF.

The CDR3 sequence is CASRRDFNTGELFF. DNA of the CDR3: TGTGCCAGCAGGAGGGACTTTAACACCGGGGAGCTGTTTTTT. This sequence joins TRBV7-3 and TRBJ2-2, with a tentative D call TRBD2 (6 bases). There are 14 residues in the CDR3. Germline CDR1 and CDR2: SGHTA and FQGTGA. V lost 6 bases to trimming and J lost 2 bases, with 10 bases between them.

The V and J genes are TRBV5-1 and TRBJ2-1; tentative D call: TRBD1 (6 bases). V lost 4 bases and J 5 bases, leaving 13 bases between the germline ends. The V gene's germline CDR1 is SGHRS and CDR2 YFSETQ. The CDR3 runs 14 residues. CDR3 sequence: CASSPEDRDNEQFF. As DNA, the CDR3 is TGCGCCAGCAGCCCAGAGGACAGAGACAATGAGCAGTTCTTC. The whole variable domain, remainder taken from reference TRBV5-1 and TRBJ2-1, is KAGVTQTPRYLIKTRGQQVTLSCSPISGHRSVSWYQQTPGQGLQFLFEYFSETQRNKGNFPGRFSGRQFSNSRSEMNVSTLELGDSALYLCASSPEDRDNEQFFGPGTRLTVL.

This clonotype was found a few times. The CDR3 DNA is TGCAGTGCTAGACCGCCTTCGAGCTCCTACGAGCAGTACTTC. Its translation: CSARPPSSSYEQYF. V and J are TRBV20-1 and TRBJ2-7; D is uncertain. This CDR3 region has 14 residues. The germline gives CDR1 DFQATT, CDR2 SNEGSKA (reference sequence). Trimming took off 2 bases at V and 0 bases at J, with 11 bases between the two ends.

This clonotype was counted ten times or more. The J gene is TRBJ2-3, the V gene TRBV4-1; 8 bases are shared with TRBD2. The junction had 8 bases not matched to a gene; V was cut back by 0 bases and J by 9 bases. CDR3 size: 15 residues. Germline CDR1 MGHRA, CDR2 YSYEKL. CDR3 coding DNA: TGCGCCAGCAGCCAAGACGTACCGGGACTAGACACGCAGTATTTT. It is translated as CASSQDVPGLDTQYF.

The rearrangement joins TRBV11-2 to TRBJ2-1; 10 nucleotides align to TRBD2. The germline gives CDR1 SGHAT, CDR2 FQNNGV. V shed 5 bases and J 3 bases; nucleotides not matched to a gene: 4. The CDR3 sequence is 15 residues long. The CDR3 region has the DNA TGTGCCAGCAGCGCCCAGCGGGGGGGCTACAATGAGCAGTTCTTC. This translates into CASSAQRGGYNEQFF.